This T cell receptor (beta chain) was documented in a study of CD8+ T cells in alopecia areata. Overall study results and limits: Patients displayed less clarity in TCR sharing than mice, a finding possibly related to HLA.

A few counts support this clone. What it binds is not known. The trim removed 4 bases at V and 0 bases at J, leaving 8 bases unmatched. Germline CDR1 SQVTM, CDR2 ANQGSEA. The CDR3 has 18 amino acids. Following RNA extraction, reverse transcription yielded cDNA that acted as the sequencing template. Clones were read by immunoSEQ multiplex PCR, and TCRdb kept only the in-frame ones, dropping some. This sample yields 130,000 to 150,000 clones, of which more than 55% are seen a single time; 36% belongs to the top ten. The chain combines TRBV29-1 with TRBJ2-1; TRBD2 matches 14 bases. The TCR originated in a human donor in good health. Sequenced: CD8+ T cells sorted from blood. The CDR3 DNA sequence: TGCAGCGTTGCTGCGGCCGGGACTAGCGGGAGCTCCTACAATGAGCAGTTCTTC. This encodes CSVAAAGTSGSSYNEQFF.